Reported below is one T cell receptor beta chain. Germline loops: CDR1 SGHTA, CDR2 FQGNSA. The CDR3 runs to 14 residues. With V trimmed by 6 bases and J by 9 bases, 13 bases remained unmatched. These data belong to a study of blood T cell repertoires in COVID-19. Study in general: The samples span acute and convalescent COVID-19 from the United States, Italy and Spain. PBMCs, B-cell-depleted T cells, or T cells were the source of the cDNA or gDNA that made up the material.

Per the original methods: From reference gene primer amplification, estimates of nucleated cell counts were derived. Here immunoSEQ multiplex PCR was the method, and the copy in TCRdb shows in-frame clones only, minus some. That table gives V, J and clone size, and the DNA gave D and trimming. The sample records roughly 260,000 clones, 75% to 90% being singletons. The V gene is TRBV7-2, the J gene TRBJ2-5; 7 bases map to TRBD1. Material for sequencing was peripheral blood. The sequence derives from a woman aged 45-60 years who had recovered from COVID-19. The CDR3 nucleotides read TGTGCCAGCAGTCCCCAACAGGGGAAGTGGGCCCAGTACTTC. Translation gives CASSPQQGKWAQYF.